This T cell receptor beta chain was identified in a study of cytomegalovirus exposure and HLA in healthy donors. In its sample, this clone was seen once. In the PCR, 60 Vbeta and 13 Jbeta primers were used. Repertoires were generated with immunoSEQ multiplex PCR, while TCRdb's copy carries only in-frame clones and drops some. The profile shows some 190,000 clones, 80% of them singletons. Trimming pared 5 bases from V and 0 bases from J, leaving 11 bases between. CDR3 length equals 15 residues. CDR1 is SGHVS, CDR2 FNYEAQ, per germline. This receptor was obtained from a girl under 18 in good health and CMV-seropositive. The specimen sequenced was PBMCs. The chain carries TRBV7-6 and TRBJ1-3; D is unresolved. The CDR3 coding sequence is TGTGCCAGCAGCCCGGACTGGGCCTCTGGAAACACCATATATTTT. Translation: CASSPDWASGNTIYF.